Detailed here is one T cell receptor (beta chain). Its specificity is not known. The V and J ends lost 5 bases and 0 bases respectively, with 10 bases between them. The CDR3 has 14 residues. Germline CDR1 and CDR2: MNHEY and SMNVEV (reference sequence). The PCR employed 60 Vbeta primers together with 13 Jbeta primers. Some clones are missing from TCRdb's copy, which holds only in-frame ones; the method was immunoSEQ multiplex PCR. The sample gives 150,000 to 180,000 clones, over 70% of which show up once; 10% to 15% is in the top ten. The sample originates from a study of cytomegalovirus exposure and HLA in healthy donors. Study-level findings and limits: The study had only CMV serostatus as immune exposure information. Accurate prediction of HLA-A and HLA-B alleles (for most subjects) was reportedly achieved from TCR beta sequences. Later analysis showed TCR association rates varying by HLA locus, highest for DRB1 and lowest for HLA-C.

The chain employs TRBV27 and TRBJ1-1; TRBD1 is a possible D gene (5 bases). The clonotype comes from a man aged 25-40 years in good health and CMV-seropositive. Sequencing used PBMCs. Here the CDR3 DNA reads TGTGCCAGCAGTATCGGACATTTGAACACTGAAGCTTTCTTT. Translating gives CASSIGHLNTEAFF.